The source of this T cell receptor beta chain is a study of cytomegalovirus exposure and HLA in healthy donors. Study background: An earlier analysis found fewer than 140 million unique TCR beta sequences from about 190 million T cells. Notes on the study in general: Reportedly, diagnosis of cytomegalovirus status by the classifier showed high specificity and sensitivity. Indistinguishable V segments, including TRBV6-2 and TRBV6-3, were excluded. A missense DCLRE1C variant was associated with V- and J-gene trimming of TCR beta chains in a later analysis, and an independent cohort replicated the association.

The germline CDR1 and CDR2 sequences are SGHNT and YYREEE (reference sequence). The CDR3 has 15 residues. V lost 0 bases, J lost 4 bases, and 12 bases lay in between. Researchers ran the PCR with 60 Vbeta and 13 Jbeta primers. Method: immunoSEQ multiplex PCR; TCRdb's copy keeps in-frame clones and lacks some. Of 100,000 to 120,000 clones in the sample, 75% to 90% were seen once. With respect to this clone: What it recognizes is unknown.

The gene calls are TRBV5-4 and TRBJ2-3; weak D call: TRBD2 (5 bases). Sequenced: PBMCs. This sequence originates from a man under 40 in good health and CMV-seropositive. CDR3 DNA sequence: TGTGCCAGCAGCTTGGCGTCTGGGAGCGCAGATACGCAGTATTTT. It translates to CASSLASGSADTQYF. Combining the CDR3 with reference TRBV5-4 and TRBJ2-3 gives the whole variable domain ETGVTQSPTHLIKTRGQQVTLRCSSQSGHNTVSWYQQALGQGPQFIFQYYREEENGRGNFPPRFSGLQFPNYSSELNVNALELDDSALYLCASSLASGSADTQYFGPGTRLTVL.